One and the same sample provided the 31 T cell receptor beta chains below, sequenced in a study of T-cell memory formation after mild COVID-19. One entry per CDR3 protein, called by TCRdb with MiXCR from the 5' RACE reads. This table has 260,000 or so distinct CDR3 sequences, over 15% appearing once. Input material: PBMCs or a T cell subset sorted from them (not recorded which). These receptors came from a man aged 18 to 29 who had mild COVID-19 (a few samples of this study predate the infection). Cell type and time point are not known.

The table lists this clonotype with a few counts. This chain uses TRBV5-5 with TRBJ1-1; no definite D call. V lost 4 bases and J lost 5, with 15 bases in between. This CDR3 comprises 14 residues. Looked up from germline, CDR1 is SGHKS and CDR2 is YYEKEE (reference sequence). Written as DNA, the CDR3 is TGTGCCAGCAGCCTTGGGCCCGGGAGGACTGAAGCTTTCTTT. Encoded protein: CASSLGPGRTEAFF. The full variable domain, with the rest looked up from reference TRBV5-5 and TRBJ1-1, is DAGVTQSPTHLIKTRGQQVTLRCSPISGHKSVSWYQQVLGQGPQFIFQYYEKEERGRGNFPDRFSARQFPNYSSELNVNALLLGDSALYLCASSLGPGRTEAFFGQGTRLTVV.

This clonotype was seen a handful of times. The gene calls are TRBV6-5 and TRBJ2-3; TRBD1 is a possible D gene (6 bases). The CDR3 is 15 amino acids. Germline CDR1 reads MNHEY; CDR2 reads SVGAGI. Deletions cut 5 bases from V and 3 bases from J, with 15 bases between. As DNA, the CDR3 is TGTGCCAGCAGTCGCCGGACAGCCAGGACAGATACGCAGTATTTT. As protein: CASSRRTARTDTQYF.

V usage is TRBV20-1 and J usage is TRBJ1-1, with D maybe TRBD1 (6 bases). The CDR3 contains 12 residues. In germline, CDR1 is DFQATT, CDR2 SNEGSKA (reference sequence). V gave up 6 bases and J gave up 6 bases, with 14 bases separating them. Here the CDR3 DNA reads TGCAGTGCCCGCCAGGGGTTACCTGAAGCTTTCTTT. Protein: CSARQGLPEAFF.

This clonotype was seen a few times. J is TRBJ1-3 and V is TRBV12-3 or TRBV12-4, with D unclear. CDR3 length: 12 residues. V lost 5 bases to trimming and J lost 7 bases, with 9 bases between them. CDR3 sequence: CASSQTENTIYF. CDR3 nucleotides: TGTGCCAGCAGTCAGACGGAGAACACCATATATTTT.

The chain uses TRBV28 and TRBJ1-2; 9 nucleotides agree with TRBD1. The CDR3 contains 12 residues. The trim removed 5 bases at V and 9 bases at J, leaving 4 bases unmatched. Germline lookup yields CDR1 MDHEN and CDR2 SYDVKM. The CDR3 protein is CASSAGQGRYTF. The CDR3 DNA reads as TGTGCCAGCAGTGCGGGACAGGGACGCTACACCTTC.

V and J are TRBV30 and TRBJ2-1; maybe TRBD1 (6 bases). This CDR3 comprises 13 residues. Germline V CDR1 and CDR2: GTSNPN, SVGIG (reference sequence). Trimming stripped 0 bases from V and 5 bases from J, with 8 bases between. As DNA, the CDR3 is TGTGCCTGGAGTGTGGGACAAGACAATGAGCAGTTCTTC. Amino acid sequence: CAWSVGQDNEQFF.

The V and J genes are TRBV27 and TRBJ2-7; D may be TRBD1 or TRBD2 (5 bases each). The CDR3 loop spans 15 amino acids. Germline-derived CDR1 and CDR2 are MNHEY and SMNVEV (reference sequence). With 3 bases removed from V and 0 bases from J, the gap between germline ends came to 12 bases. CDR3 bases: TGTGCCAGCAGTTTTTTAGGGGACCACTCCTACGAGCAGTACTTC. This translates into CASSFLGDHSYEQYF.

This chain joins TRBV10-3 and TRBJ2-2; D is possibly TRBD1 (5 bases). CDR3 length equals 14 residues. Germline CDR1 reads ENHRY; CDR2 reads SYGVKD. Trimming stripped 4 bases from V and 5 bases from J, with 11 bases between. CDR3 in amino acids: CAISVTVRTGELFF. In DNA form, the CDR3 reads TGTGCCATCAGTGTGACAGTGAGGACCGGGGAGCTGTTTTTT.

The chain has TRBV5-1 and TRBJ2-1; 7 bases align to TRBD1. CDR1 is SGHRS and CDR2 is YFSETQ in the germline V gene. The CDR3 contains 15 residues. With V trimmed by 3 bases and J by 3 bases, 6 bases remained unmatched. Here the CDR3 reads CASSSGTADYNEQFF. DNA of the CDR3: TGCGCCAGCAGCTCCGGGACAGCGGACTACAATGAGCAGTTCTTC.

This clonotype showed up many times. This chain connects TRBV4-3 to TRBJ2-7; D unresolved. Trimming removed 0 bases from V and 5 bases from J, with 14 bases in between. CDR1 LGHNA and CDR2 YSLEER come from the germline V gene. The CDR3 totals 15 residues. This CDR3 reads CASSQDKVFRDEQYF. The CDR3 nucleotides read TGCGCCAGCAGCCAAGATAAAGTCTTCCGGGACGAGCAGTACTTC.

This clonotype turned up a few times. The CDR3 DNA reads as TGTGCCAGCAGCTTGGGACAGGGACAGGGAGAGACCCAGTACTTC. Protein product: CASSLGQGQGETQYF. This chain links TRBV5-4 with TRBJ2-5, with 9 bases matching TRBD1. Germline-derived CDR1 and CDR2 are SGHNT and YYREEE (reference sequence). The CDR3 sequence is 15 residues long. V trimming: 0 bases; J trimming: 4 bases; junction bases outside the gene matches: 4.

Here the CDR3 reads CASSSMTGAGEKLFF. The CDR3 DNA sequence: TGTGCCAGCAGCTCTATGACGGGGGCGGGTGAAAAACTGTTTTTT. The chain employs TRBV11-2 and TRBJ1-4, with D possibly being TRBD1 (6 bases). The CDR3 has 15 residues. Per the germline V gene, CDR1 is SGHAT and CDR2 is FQNNGV. The V end lost 4 bases, the J end lost 7 bases, and 16 bases lay between the germline ends. The full variable domain, with the rest looked up from reference TRBV11-2 and TRBJ1-4, is EAGVAQSPRYKIIEKRQSVAFWCNPISGHATLYWYQQILGQGPKLLIQFQNNGVVDDSQLPKDRFSAERLKGVDSTLKIQPAKLEDSAVYLCASSSMTGAGEKLFFGSGTQLSVL.

In DNA form, the CDR3 reads TGCAGTGCTAGAGATACCGGCAGGGGACGCAATCAGCCCCAGCATTTT. Amino acid sequence: CSARDTGRGRNQPQHF. J is TRBJ1-5 and V is TRBV20-1, with D possibly being TRBD1 (6 bases). Germline CDR1 DFQATT, CDR2 SNEGSKA (reference sequence). The V and J ends lost 0 bases and 2 bases respectively, with 14 bases between them. This CDR3 has 16 residues.

This clonotype was observed a handful of times. The chain is built from TRBV7-2 and TRBJ1-1; perhaps TRBD1 as D (5 bases). Per the germline V gene, CDR1 is SGHTA and CDR2 is FQGNSA. V was clipped by 5 bases and J by 3 bases, with 10 bases between them. The CDR3 consists of 13 residues. The CDR3 sequence is CASSTAGHTEAFF. The DNA of the CDR3 is TGTGCCAGCAGCACGGCGGGGCACACTGAAGCTTTCTTT.

There are many counts of this clonotype. The genes are TRBV12-3 or TRBV12-4 and TRBJ2-2, with 7 bases lining up with TRBD1. V was pared by 6 bases and J by 7 bases, with 11 bases of the junction left unmatched. CDR3 length: 15 amino acids. The CDR3 DNA sequence: TGTGCCAGCAGACCCAGTGACAGGGAGTACGGGGAGCTGTTTTTT. As protein: CASRPSDREYGELFF.

This clonotype came up a few times. The V and J genes are TRBV6-5 and TRBJ2-5; no firm D call. Per the germline V gene, CDR1 is MNHEY and CDR2 is SVGAGI. The CDR3 totals 11 residues. Trimming stripped 6 bases from V and 1 base from J, with 3 bases between. This CDR3 is CASRAQETQYF. As DNA, the CDR3 is TGTGCCAGCAGAGCCCAAGAGACCCAGTACTTC.

This clonotype was seen at least ten times. Sequence at one end of the junction differs from germline and may be a read error. The V gene is TRBV5-1, the J gene TRBJ2-7; D possibly corresponds to TRBD2 (5 bases). The CDR3 consists of 12 residues. Germline V gives CDR1 SGHRS, CDR2 YFSETQ. For the CDR3, the DNA is TGTGCCAGCAGCTTCGGAGGCTACGAGCAGTACTTC. Its protein product is CASSFGGYEQYF.

This clonotype has just a few counts. The chain is built from TRBV11-2 and TRBJ2-3; 7 bases match TRBD2. Germline V CDR1 and CDR2: SGHAT, FQNNGV. The CDR3 length is 15 residues. Trimming took 1 base from V and 2 from J; bases not matched to a gene: 3. The DNA for the CDR3 is TGTGCCAGCAGCTTAGGGGGGGACTACACAGATACGCAGTATTTT. It translates to CASSLGGDYTDTQYF.

The sample holds a few counts of this clonotype. The V and J genes are TRBV9 and TRBJ2-5, with 11 nucleotides matching TRBD2. The CDR3 is 17 residues long. V gave up 0 bases and J gave up 4 bases; unmatched junction bases: 8. The germline CDR1 and CDR2 sequences are SGDLS and YYNGEE. CDR3 nucleotides: TGTGCCAGCAGCGTAGGTCTAGCGGGGGGCCTCGGAGAGACCCAGTACTTC. It encodes CASSVGLAGGLGETQYF.

The CDR3: CASSLLAGVPFDEQFF. The CDR3 DNA reads as TGTGCCAGCAGCTTACTAGCGGGGGTCCCCTTTGATGAGCAGTTCTTC. The V call is TRBV7-3, the J call TRBJ2-1, with 10 bases matching TRBD2. Losses at the gene ends were 2 bases for V and 8 bases for J; bases not matched to a gene: 9. CDR3 length: 16 residues. The germline V gene encodes CDR1 SGHTA and CDR2 FQGTGA.

The chain has TRBV7-9 and TRBJ2-7; D is possibly TRBD1 (6 bases). The CDR3 covers 16 residues. V was pared by 2 bases and J by 2 bases, with 16 bases between. Germline V gives CDR1 SEHNR, CDR2 FQNEAQ (reference sequence). The CDR3 loop is CASSLPGAGITYEQYF. CDR3 nucleotide sequence: TGTGCCAGCAGCTTACCAGGGGCAGGGATAACCTACGAGCAGTACTTC.

This clonotype was seen more than once but under ten times. This chain connects TRBV5-6 to TRBJ2-1; no firm D call. Germline V gene sequence: CDR1 SGHDT, CDR2 YYEEEE. Between the trimmed V and J ends, which lost 2 bases and 7 bases, there was a span of 16 bases. The CDR3 contains 15 residues. The CDR3 nucleotides are TGTGCCAGCAGCTTTGAGGAGTATAGCCCAAATGAGCAGTTCTTC. Its protein is CASSFEEYSPNEQFF.

Only a few counts were recorded for this clonotype. The rearrangement joins TRBV28 to TRBJ1-1, with 7 bases that match TRBD1. After removal of 6 bases from V and 5 bases from J, the junction contained 15 bases not matched to a gene. This CDR3 contains 16 residues. Germline V gives CDR1 MDHEN, CDR2 SYDVKM. CDR3 bases: TGTGCCAGCAGAATAATCCTCGCAGGGGGGTTAACTGAAGCTTTCTTT. It is translated as CASRIILAGGLTEAFF.

Ten or more counts support this clonotype. V gene TRBV12-5 combines with J gene TRBJ2-7; D is perhaps TRBD1 (5 bases). The germline CDR1 and CDR2 sequences are LGHNT and FRNRAP. CDR3 length: 13 amino acids. Trimming removed 1 base from V and 5 bases from J, with 9 bases in between. CDR3 coding DNA: TGTGCTAGTGGTTTGGAGGGGTTCAACGAGCAGTACTTC. This encodes CASGLEGFNEQYF.

This clonotype has a count of ten or more. This sequence joins TRBV7-9 and TRBJ2-1; possibly TRBD1 or TRBD2 for D (5 bases each). This CDR3 comprises 14 residues. Germline CDR1 and CDR2: SEHNR and FQNEAQ (reference sequence). Trimming left V 5 bases short and J 8 bases short, with 16 bases between. CDR3 sequence: CASSLSARGDEQFF. In DNA, the CDR3 is TGTGCCAGCAGCCTCTCGGCCCGGGGCGATGAGCAGTTCTTC.

This clonotype was picked up many times. The chain employs TRBV5-1 and TRBJ2-3, with D perhaps TRBD2 (5 bases). Per germline, CDR1 SGHRS and CDR2 YFSETQ. With 8 bases removed from V and 2 bases from J, the gap between germline ends came to 9 bases. CDR3 length: 12 amino acids. The DNA of the CDR3 is TGCGCCAGTGGACTTGACACAGATACGCAGTATTTT. Encoded protein: CASGLDTDTQYF.

V usage is TRBV7-6 and J usage is TRBJ1-2; no clear D. Trimming stripped 1 base from V and 8 bases from J, with 14 bases between. The CDR3 contains 14 residues. CDR1 and CDR2 (germline): SGHVS, FNYEAQ. CDR3 in amino acids: CASSLDSGVGGYTF. The CDR3 DNA reads TGTGCCAGCAGCTTAGATTCCGGAGTGGGAGGCTACACCTTC.

The V call is TRBV4-3, the J call TRBJ2-2; TRBD2 matches 7 bases. Germline CDR1 and CDR2: LGHNA and YSLEER. The trim removed 0 bases at V and 11 bases at J, leaving 18 bases unmatched. CDR3 length equals 18 residues. In DNA, the CDR3 is TGCGCCAGCAGCCAAGACACGAGAGCTGCAGGGAGGGTCGGTGAGCTGTTTTTT. This codes for CASSQDTRAAGRVGELFF.

This clonotype was counted a few times. This rearrangement joins TRBV12-3 or TRBV12-4 to TRBJ1-1; D gene ambiguous. Trimming removed 2 bases from V and 2 bases from J, with 15 bases in between. The CDR3 contains 16 residues. CDR3 region: CASSLFWGVSNTEAFF. The CDR3 bases are TGTGCCAGCAGTTTATTTTGGGGAGTCAGCAACACTGAAGCTTTCTTT.

There are a few counts of this clonotype. The chain links TRBV7-2 to TRBJ1-5, with no clear D. The CDR3 runs to 13 residues. With 1 base removed from V and 3 bases from J, the gap between germline ends came to 4 bases. The V gene's germline CDR1 is SGHTA and CDR2 FQGNSA. In nucleotides, the CDR3 is TGTGCCAGCAGCTTAGACTTCAATCAGCCCCAGCATTTT. This sequence encodes CASSLDFNQPQHF.

The genes are TRBV20-1 and TRBJ2-7, with D possibly matching TRBD1 (6 bases). This CDR3 contains 12 residues. The germline V gene has CDR1 DFQATT and CDR2 SNEGSKA (reference sequence). The germline V and J ends were trimmed by 5 bases and 0 bases, with 8 bases remaining between them. DNA for the CDR3: TGCAGTGCTCCGACAGGCTCCTACGAGCAGTACGTC. Translation gives CSAPTGSYEQYV.